A selection of T cell receptor beta chains follows, all from one sample in a study of shared clonotypes between healthy human individuals. Produced via immunoSEQ multiplex PCR; TCRdb's table is partial and in-frame only. Among roughly 2,000,000 clones listed, over 85% were seen once. The sequenced sample was naive CD8+ T cells sorted from blood. All receptors derive from a man aged 18 to 35 in good health. Each CDR3 is given with its conserved first and last residue. Each record gives: V gene, D gene, J gene, clone size, CDR3 DNA, CDR3 protein. A D gene is named only where the DNA matches it firmly. Rows give clone size only sometimes, using once, few, many, or a class for an expanded clone.

V: TRBV6-6
D: -
J: TRBJ2-1
size: -
DNA: TGTGCCAGCAGTAAACACGTGGACGATGAGCAGTTCTTC
CDR3: CASSKHVDDEQFF

V: TRBV5-1
D: TRBD2
J: TRBJ2-1
size: -
DNA: TGCGCCAGCAGCCCTGGACTAGCGGGAGCATATTACAATGAGCAGTTCTTC
CDR3: CASSPGLAGAYYNEQFF

V: TRBV5-4
D: TRBD1
J: TRBJ2-5
size: once
DNA: TGTGCCAGCAGCTCCGGCCCGACAGGGAACTACGGAGAGACCCAGTACTTC
CDR3: CASSSGPTGNYGETQYF

V: TRBV13
D: TRBD1
J: TRBJ2-3
size: -
DNA: TGTGCCAGCAGCCCGGGACAGGCAACAGATACGCAGTATTTT
CDR3: CASSPGQATDTQYF

V: TRBV29-1
D: -
J: TRBJ2-7
size: -
DNA: TGTAGAGGAGGGGGCGTCGAGTACGAGCAGTACTTC
CDR3: CRGGGVEYEQYF

V: TRBV5-1
D: TRBD1
J: TRBJ2-5
size: -
DNA: TGCGCCAGCAGCAGGGGACAGGGGATGAGGGGAGAGACCCAGTACTTC
CDR3: CASSRGQGMRGETQYF

V: TRBV7-9
D: TRBD2
J: TRBJ2-1
size: once
DNA: TGTGCCAGCAGCCATAGCGGGGACTCCTACAATGAGCAGTTCTTC
CDR3: CASSHSGDSYNEQFF

V: TRBV30
D: TRBD1
J: TRBJ1-4
size: -
DNA: TGTGCCTGCCAGGGGGGAGGGGAAAAACTGTTTTTT
CDR3: CACQGGGEKLFF

V: TRBV28
D: TRBD2
J: TRBJ2-7
size: -
DNA: TGTGCCAGCAGTTTAGGTCCGACTAGCGGGGTGTACGAGCAGTACTTC
CDR3: CASSLGPTSGVYEQYF

V: TRBV7-2
D: -
J: TRBJ2-3
size: -
DNA: TGTGCCAGCAGCAACTTTCGGGAGAGGGCCCTTGGAGATACGCAGTATTTT
CDR3: CASSNFRERALGDTQYF

V: TRBV4-2
D: -
J: TRBJ2-7
size: -
DNA: TGTGCCAGCAGCCAAGACCTGACTCTGAGGCCCTACGAGCAGTACTTC
CDR3: CASSQDLTLRPYEQYF

V: TRBV28
D: -
J: TRBJ1-2
size: few
DNA: TGTGCCAGCAGTTTGATAGGGGGCTACACCTTC
CDR3: CASSLIGGYTF

V: TRBV4-1
D: -
J: TRBJ2-5
size: -
DNA: TGCGCCAGCAGCCCCCAGGAACAGTACCAAGAGACCCAGTACTTC
CDR3: CASSPQEQYQETQYF

V: TRBV11-2
D: -
J: TRBJ1-2
size: -
DNA: TGTGCCAGCAGCGAGGCCCTCTATGGCTACACCTTC
CDR3: CASSEALYGYTF

V: TRBV7-9
D: TRBD2
J: TRBJ2-5
size: few
DNA: TGTGCCAGCAGCTCCATAGCGGGAGGGCCAGAGACCCAGTACTTC
CDR3: CASSSIAGGPETQYF

V: TRBV30
D: -
J: TRBJ2-1
size: -
DNA: TGTGCCTGGAGCGGGGCCGCCGAGCAGTTCTTC
CDR3: CAWSGAAEQFF

V: TRBV5-8
D: -
J: TRBJ2-1
size: -
DNA: TGTGCCAGCAGCCAAGGGAACCATGAGCAGTTCTTC
CDR3: CASSQGNHEQFF

V: TRBV4-1
D: -
J: TRBJ2-7
size: once
DNA: TGCGCCAGCAGCCAAGTCGCGGGACGCTCGTCCTACGAGCAGTACTTC
CDR3: CASSQVAGRSSYEQYF

V: TRBV7-8
D: -
J: TRBJ2-2
size: -
DNA: TGTGCCAGCAGCTTAGTTGGCCAGTCCAACACCGGGGAGCTGTTTTTT
CDR3: CASSLVGQSNTGELFF

V: TRBV5-6
D: -
J: TRBJ1-2
size: -
DNA: TGTGCCAGCAGCTTGGGACAGATGAACTATGGCTACACCTTC
CDR3: CASSLGQMNYGYTF

V: TRBV7-9
D: -
J: TRBJ1-4
size: -
DNA: TGTGCCAGCAGCTTAGCGCTGGGGGCAAAACTGTTTTTT
CDR3: CASSLALGAKLFF

V: TRBV9
D: -
J: TRBJ1-1
size: -
DNA: TGTGCCAGCAGCGTAGGTGGGGAGAACACTGAAGCTTTCTTT
CDR3: CASSVGGENTEAFF

V: TRBV6-5
D: -
J: TRBJ2-5
size: -
DNA: TGTGCCAGCAGTTACTGGGAAGGAGAAGAGACCCAGTACTTC
CDR3: CASSYWEGEETQYF

V: TRBV13
D: -
J: TRBJ2-3
size: -
DNA: TGTGCCAGCAGCCCCGAGGGTTCTGGTACGCAGTATTTT
CDR3: CASSPEGSGTQYF

V: TRBV5-1
D: -
J: TRBJ1-1
size: -
DNA: TGCGCCAGCAGCCCCGGGGGCCTCACTGAAGCTTTCTTT
CDR3: CASSPGGLTEAFF

V: TRBV7-8
D: -
J: TRBJ1-2
size: -
DNA: TGTGCCAGCTTACCCGGGACCGGGGACGGGGGCTACACCTTC
CDR3: CASLPGTGDGGYTF

V: TRBV5-1
D: -
J: TRBJ1-3
size: -
DNA: TGCGCCAGCAGCTTGGGAGAGGGAACTGGAAACACCATATATTTT
CDR3: CASSLGEGTGNTIYF

V: TRBV27
D: TRBD1
J: TRBJ2-7
size: -
DNA: TGTGCCAGCAGTACTAGGGACAGGGGAGAAACCTACGAGCAGTACTTC
CDR3: CASSTRDRGETYEQYF

V: TRBV19
D: -
J: TRBJ2-7
size: once
DNA: TGTGCCAGTAGCCTCACCGGCGATTCCTACGAGCAGTACTTC
CDR3: CASSLTGDSYEQYF

V: TRBV18
D: -
J: TRBJ2-7
size: -
DNA: TGTGCCAGCTCGCCCGGGACGGATTACGAGCAGTACTTC
CDR3: CASSPGTDYEQYF

V: TRBV7-6
D: -
J: TRBJ1-2
size: -
DNA: TGTGCCAGCAGCCCCGCCCAAGGATTCCTCTATGGCTACACCTTC
CDR3: CASSPAQGFLYGYTF

V: TRBV7-9
D: -
J: TRBJ2-7
size: -
DNA: TGTGCCAGCAGCTCAACCGATGCCCTAGTTGGGGACTACGAGCAGTACTTC
CDR3: CASSSTDALVGDYEQYF

V: TRBV4-1
D: -
J: TRBJ2-3
size: -
DNA: TGCGCCAGCAGCCAAGACGACACCACAGATACGCAGTATTTT
CDR3: CASSQDDTTDTQYF

V: TRBV15
D: TRBD1
J: TRBJ1-4
size: -
DNA: TGTGCCACCAGCAGAGACCATGCGGGACAGGAGAATGAAAAACTGTTTTTT
CDR3: CATSRDHAGQENEKLFF

V: TRBV29-1
D: -
J: TRBJ2-2
size: -
DNA: TGCAGCGTTGAGGCAGGGAACACCGGGGAGCTGTTTTTT
CDR3: CSVEAGNTGELFF

V: TRBV2
D: TRBD1
J: TRBJ2-3
size: -
DNA: TGTGCCAGCAGTGGGGACAGTACGACTAGCACAGATACGCAGTATTTT
CDR3: CASSGDSTTSTDTQYF

V: TRBV6-5
D: -
J: TRBJ2-5
size: -
DNA: TGTGCCAGCAGTTTCGTGGGGTTTGAGGAGACCCAGTACTTC
CDR3: CASSFVGFEETQYF

V: TRBV10-3
D: TRBD2
J: TRBJ2-1
size: once
DNA: TGTGCCATCAGTGACCCGGATTTTTGGCGGGAGGAGGAGGATGAGCAGTTCTTC
CDR3: CAISDPDFWREEEDEQFF

V: TRBV6-5
D: -
J: TRBJ2-7
size: -
DNA: TGTGCCAGCAGTTACTCGGGCAGGGTAGGGGAGCAGTACTTC
CDR3: CASSYSGRVGEQYF

V: TRBV6-1
D: -
J: TRBJ1-5
size: -
DNA: TGTGCCAGCAGCGACCCCCAGCCCCAGCATTTT
CDR3: CASSDPQPQHF

V: TRBV28
D: -
J: TRBJ1-5
size: -
DNA: TGTGCCAGCAGCAGGGTCGGGAGCAATCAGCCCCAGCATTTT
CDR3: CASSRVGSNQPQHF

V: TRBV6-5
D: TRBD2
J: TRBJ2-2
size: -
DNA: TGTGCCAGCAGTGCCTGGGGGGGGGACACCGGGGAGCTGTTTTTT
CDR3: CASSAWGGDTGELFF

V: TRBV30
D: -
J: TRBJ2-2
size: -
DNA: TGTGCCTGGAGTGCAGGGACCGCGAACACCGGGGAGCTGTTTTTT
CDR3: CAWSAGTANTGELFF